Listed below are T cell receptor beta chains from one sample, sequenced in a study of response to subunit inactivated influenza vaccine. TCRdb itself ran the RT-PCR reads through MiXCR, one entry per CDR3 protein. The sample has a few hundred thousand distinct CDR3 sequences, roughly 7.6% seen once; the top ten hold under 15%. The material sequenced was PBMCs from blood, taken 23 months after vaccination. The receptors derive from a man between 50 and 69 years old who received an inactivated influenza vaccine. Both conserved end residues are part of each CDR3. The order of the fields is V gene, J gene, CDR3 protein.

V gene: TRBV18
J gene: TRBJ2-1
CDR3 protein: CASSKDYYNEQFF

V gene: TRBV20-1
J gene: TRBJ2-1
CDR3 protein: CSVKRGGSYNEQFF

V gene: TRBV3-1
J gene: TRBJ2-2
CDR3 protein: CASSQAGTGVLGELFF

V gene: TRBV12-3/TRBV12-4
J gene: TRBJ1-1
CDR3 protein: CASSLSGRRNTEAFF

V gene: TRBV2
J gene: TRBJ2-1
CDR3 protein: CASSWEAAGGVRNEQFF

V gene: TRBV11-2
J gene: TRBJ1-4
CDR3 protein: CASSLSGFEKLFF

V gene: TRBV29-1
J gene: TRBJ1-4
CDR3 protein: CSVEDFSGSNEKLFF

V gene: TRBV20-1
J gene: TRBJ2-1
CDR3 protein: CSARRASPRDEQFF

V gene: TRBV20-1
J gene: TRBJ2-1
CDR3 protein: CSANGLAGRDEQFF

V gene: TRBV7-9
J gene: TRBJ1-2
CDR3 protein: CASSWEGPRGGYTF

V gene: TRBV6-5
J gene: TRBJ2-1
CDR3 protein: CASSLAGGFNNEQFF

V gene: TRBV7-2
J gene: TRBJ2-1
CDR3 protein: CASSLTSALNEQFF

V gene: TRBV20-1
J gene: TRBJ2-1
CDR3 protein: CSATGLAGRNEQFF

V gene: TRBV28
J gene: TRBJ2-2
CDR3 protein: CASSQGISTGELFF

V gene: TRBV7-6
J gene: TRBJ2-5
CDR3 protein: CASSLLGTGVQETQYF

V gene: TRBV28
J gene: TRBJ2-1
CDR3 protein: CATSPTIVYNEQFF

V gene: TRBV12-3/TRBV12-4
J gene: TRBJ1-5
CDR3 protein: CASSSGSGSQPQHF

V gene: TRBV5-1
J gene: TRBJ2-7
CDR3 protein: CASSNAGGYEQYF

V gene: TRBV12-5
J gene: TRBJ2-3
CDR3 protein: CASGFPPGTDTQYF

V gene: TRBV12-3/TRBV12-4
J gene: TRBJ2-7
CDR3 protein: CASGHRTRSYEQYF

V gene: TRBV6-1
J gene: TRBJ2-1
CDR3 protein: CASSTRMDNEQFF

V gene: TRBV11-2
J gene: TRBJ2-1
CDR3 protein: CASSLSGGNHNEQFF

V gene: TRBV9
J gene: TRBJ2-1
CDR3 protein: CASSVDDGRNEQFF

V gene: TRBV12-3/TRBV12-4
J gene: TRBJ1-4
CDR3 protein: CAGSLKRGSEKLFF

V gene: TRBV7-9
J gene: TRBJ1-1
CDR3 protein: CASSLDPNTEAFF

V gene: TRBV5-1
J gene: TRBJ2-5
CDR3 protein: CASSLGLAGGPALQETQYF

V gene: TRBV7-2
J gene: TRBJ1-1
CDR3 protein: CASSNRQGNTEAFF

V gene: TRBV6-2/TRBV6-3
J gene: TRBJ2-2
CDR3 protein: CASSLRQSMGELFF

V gene: TRBV29-1
J gene: TRBJ2-4
CDR3 protein: CSVTPGTGGNIQYF